This entry describes one T cell receptor beta chain. Antigen unknown. Germline-derived CDR1 and CDR2 are GTSNPN and SVGIG (reference sequence). CDR3 length: 11 residues. The coding DNA is unavailable. Donors were more than 9 juvenile idiopathic arthritis patients with active disease. Median age approximately 10 years (roughly 2.1-22.9); median disease duration about seven years (0.2-19.1). Profiling relied on immunoSEQ multiplex PCR, and the TCRdb table lists in-frame clones only, not all of them. The sample has roughly 10,000 clones. These data originate in a study of synovial regulatory T cells in juvenile arthritis. General study results and limits: Compared with other blood Treg cells, inflammation-associated Treg cells had reduced TCR diversity. Synovial Tregs shared more CDR3 sequences with iaTregs than other blood Tregs.

The genes are TRBV30 and TRBJ2-5. Sequencing input: Treg cells from blood. The subset is: remaining (HLA-DR-negative) circulating blood Treg cells. The receptor's source is a donor younger than 30 with juvenile idiopathic arthritis. CDR3: CAWSQGETQYF.